The clone carrying this T cell receptor beta chain was seen a few times. Assignment of participants to cohorts was predicated upon participant-reported clinical history. Repertoires were generated with immunoSEQ multiplex PCR, while TCRdb's copy carries only in-frame clones and drops some. The repertoire holds almost 350,000 clones, with more than 70% as singletons. The sample belongs to a study of blood T cell repertoires in COVID-19. With V trimmed by 3 bases and J by 6 bases, 6 bases remained unmatched. The CDR3 length is 15 residues. Germline V gene lookup returns CDR1 MNHEY and CDR2 SMNVEV (reference sequence).

The sequenced material came from PBMCs or T cells enriched from blood (not recorded which). This clonotype was obtained from a woman under 40 who had been exposed to COVID-19. The rearrangement links TRBV27 to TRBJ1-5; TRBD1 matches 9 bases. The DNA of the CDR3 is TGTGCCAGCAGTTTCACCACAGGGGGCAGTCAGCCCCAGCATTTT. Translating it yields CASSFTTGGSQPQHF.